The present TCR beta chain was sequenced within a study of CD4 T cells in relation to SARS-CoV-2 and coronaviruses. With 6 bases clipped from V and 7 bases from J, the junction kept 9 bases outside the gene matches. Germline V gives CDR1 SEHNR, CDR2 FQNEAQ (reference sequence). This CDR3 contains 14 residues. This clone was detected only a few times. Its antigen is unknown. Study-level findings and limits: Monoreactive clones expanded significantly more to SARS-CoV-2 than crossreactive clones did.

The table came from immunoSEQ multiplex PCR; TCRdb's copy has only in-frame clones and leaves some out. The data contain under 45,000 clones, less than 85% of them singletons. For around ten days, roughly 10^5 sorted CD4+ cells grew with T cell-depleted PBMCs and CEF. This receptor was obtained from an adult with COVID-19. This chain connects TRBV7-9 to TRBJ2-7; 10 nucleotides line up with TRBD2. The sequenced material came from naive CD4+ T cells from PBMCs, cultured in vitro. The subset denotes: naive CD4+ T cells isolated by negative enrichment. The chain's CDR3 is CASSQAGGPLEQYF. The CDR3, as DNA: TGTGCCAGCAGTCAAGCGGGAGGGCCCCTAGAGCAGTACTTC.